These 8 T cell receptor beta chains share one sample of origin, sequenced in a study of circulating and synovial CD4+ cells in juvenile arthritis. Clones were sequenced by immunoSEQ multiplex PCR, and TCRdb holds only the in-frame ones, with some missing. The sample lists fewer than 35,000 clones; about 95% were seen once. Sequenced material: CD4+ T cells from blood. The source is a human donor with juvenile idiopathic arthritis.

This sequence joins TRBV7-9 and TRBJ1-2; 8 bases align to TRBD1. The CDR3 contains 15 residues. The germline gives CDR1 SEHNR, CDR2 FQNEAQ (reference sequence). Losses at the gene ends were 4 bases for V and 7 bases for J; bases not matched to a gene: 11. CDR3 residues: CASSSIQGAVGGYTF. CDR3 bases: TGTGCCAGCAGCTCTATCCAGGGGGCGGTCGGTGGCTACACCTTC.

The V gene is TRBV19, the J gene TRBJ2-7; 7 bases are a match to TRBD2. The CDR3 totals 18 residues. The germline CDR1 and CDR2 sequences are LNHDA and SQIVND (reference sequence). V gave up 3 bases and J gave up 5 bases; unmatched junction bases: 19. CDR3 residues: CASSISGLSSGKTHEQYF. Here the CDR3 DNA reads TGTGCCAGTAGTATTTCGGGGCTCTCAAGCGGGAAAACCCACGAGCAGTACTTC.

This chain joins TRBV9 and TRBJ2-1; 9 nucleotides align to TRBD2. V lost 0 bases to trimming and J lost 4 bases; unmatched junction nucleotides: 2. Per germline, CDR1 SGDLS and CDR2 YYNGEE. This CDR3 spans 15 amino acids. The CDR3 loop reads CASSVVAGDYNEQFF. CDR3 nucleotide sequence: TGTGCCAGCAGCGTAGTAGCGGGGGATTACAATGAGCAGTTCTTC.

The genes are TRBV18 and TRBJ1-1, with 9 bases that match TRBD1. Germline CDR1 reads KGHSH; CDR2 reads LQKENI. Trimming cost V 4 bases and J 6 bases; bases outside gene matches: 9. The CDR3 is 15 amino acids. CDR3 nucleotide sequence: TGTGCCAGCTCACTCCAACCCGGGACAGGGCCTGAAGCTTTCTTT. This encodes CASSLQPGTGPEAFF.

The V gene is TRBV4-1, the J gene TRBJ1-5; no definite D call. The germline V gene has CDR1 MGHRA and CDR2 YSYEKL. The CDR3 covers 17 residues. V lost 2 bases and J 0 bases, leaving 14 bases between the germline ends. The chain's CDR3 is CASSQFGEAYSNQPQHF. The DNA of the CDR3 is TGCGCCAGCAGCCAATTCGGGGAGGCTTATAGCAATCAGCCCCAGCATTTT.

The chain recombines TRBV11-2 with TRBJ1-3; 8 positions agree with TRBD1. The V gene end was trimmed by 1 base and the J gene end by 0 bases; junction bases not matched to a gene: 5. Germline CDR1 and CDR2: SGHAT and FQNNGV. CDR3 size: 17 residues. The DNA for the CDR3 is TGTGCCAGCAGCTTAGTAACAGGGGGGAGCTCTGGAAACACCATATATTTT. It encodes CASSLVTGGSSGNTIYF.

The chain links TRBV5-1 to TRBJ2-1; no clear D. Trimming pared 0 bases from V and 8 bases from J, leaving 9 bases between. The CDR3 has 13 amino acids. Germline CDR1 is SGHRS and CDR2 is YFSETQ. CDR3 bases: TGCGCCAGCAGCTTGGCGCTAGTCCATGAGCAGTTCTTC. Its translation is CASSLALVHEQFF.

J is TRBJ1-3 and V is TRBV7-8; the match to TRBD1 covers 8 bases. J gave up 4 bases and V 1 base, and 6 bases lay outside the gene matches. Germline-derived CDR1 and CDR2 are SGHVS and FQNEAQ. The length of the CDR3 is 16 residues. Here the CDR3 reads CASSLGGRGLGNTIYF. CDR3 DNA sequence: TGTGCCAGCAGCTTAGGTGGCAGGGGGCTAGGAAACACCATATATTTT.